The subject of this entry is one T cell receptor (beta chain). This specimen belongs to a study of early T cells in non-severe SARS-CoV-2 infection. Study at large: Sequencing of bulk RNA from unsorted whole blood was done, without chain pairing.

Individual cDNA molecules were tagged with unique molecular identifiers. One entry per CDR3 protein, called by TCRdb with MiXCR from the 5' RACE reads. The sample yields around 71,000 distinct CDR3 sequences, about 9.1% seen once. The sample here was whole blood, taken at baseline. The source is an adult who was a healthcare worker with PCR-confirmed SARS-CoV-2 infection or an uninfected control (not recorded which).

In DNA form, the CDR3 reads TGTGCCAGCAGCCGTTCTAGCGGTGCGCGTTGGAATGAGCAGTTCTTC. This codes for CASSRSSGARWNEQFF. The rearrangement uses TRBV6-2 or TRBV6-3 and TRBJ2-1, with 7 bases aligning to TRBD2. The J segment lost 7 bases and the V segment lost 6 bases, leaving 15 bases of the junction unmatched. CDR3 length: 16 residues. CDR1 MNHEY and CDR2 SVGEGT come from the germline V gene.